This T cell receptor beta chain came from a study of cytomegalovirus exposure and HLA in healthy donors. Germline V gives CDR1 MNHNS, CDR2 SASEGT. Trimming removed 3 bases from V and 11 bases from J; junction bases left unmatched: 1. There are 11 residues in the CDR3. Measured with immunoSEQ multiplex PCR; TCRdb has only the in-frame clones, and not every one. The data hold roughly 100,000 clones, with about nine tenths observed a single time. The V and J genes are TRBV6-1 and TRBJ1-1, with TRBD1 matching 9 bases. This receptor was obtained from a woman aged 18-29 years in good health and CMV-seropositive. Sequencing was carried out using PBMCs. In DNA form, the CDR3 reads TGTGCCAGCAGTGAGGGACAGGGCGCTTTCTTT. Residues: CASSEGQGAFF.